These 30 T cell receptor beta chains share one sample of origin, sequenced in a study of T-cell reconstitution after alpha-beta-depleted transplantation in children. Unique molecular identifiers were used in preparing the TCRbeta library. TCRdb fed the PCR reads into MiXCR, producing one record per CDR3 protein. The table has fewer than 750,000 distinct CDR3 sequences, more than 20% seen once. This specimen consisted of PBMCs, obtained before TCRalphabeta/CD19-depleted stem cell transplant. The receptors were sampled from a boy younger than two with Wiskott-Aldrich syndrome, due to receive a stem cell transplant.

V and J are TRBV18 and TRBJ2-1; 9 nucleotides agree with TRBD2. Germline loops: CDR1 KGHSH, CDR2 LQKENI. J gave up 7 bases and V 2 bases, and 6 bases lay outside the gene matches. The CDR3 contains 15 residues. The CDR3 sequence is CASSPVIAGVNEQFF. The DNA for the CDR3 is TGTGCCAGCTCACCAGTAATAGCGGGAGTTAATGAGCAGTTCTTC.

The chain employs TRBV7-9 and TRBJ1-1; tentatively, D is TRBD1 (6 bases). V dropped 2 bases and J dropped 1 base, with 8 bases sitting between them. The CDR3 has 14 amino acids. Germline V gene data show CDR1 as SEHNR and CDR2 as FQNEAQ (reference sequence). CDR3 nucleotide sequence: TGTGCCAGCAGCTTACCGACAGGGAACACTGAAGCTTTCTTT. Translating gives CASSLPTGNTEAFF. Combining the CDR3 with reference TRBV7-9 and TRBJ1-1 gives the whole variable domain DTGVSQNPRHKITKRGQNVTFRCDPISEHNRLYWYRQTLGQGPEFLTYFQNEAQLEKSRLLSDRFSAERPKGSFSTLEIQRTEQGDSAMYLCASSLPTGNTEAFFGQGTRLTVV.

The chain is built from TRBV4-1 and TRBJ1-2; no firm D call. Trimming took off 0 bases at V and 3 bases at J, with 11 bases between the two ends. Germline values: CDR1 MGHRA, CDR2 YSYEKL. The CDR3 has 15 residues. CDR3 nucleotides: TGCGCCAGCAGCCAAGAGAGTGGGAGGGACTATGGCTACACCTTC. Protein: CASSQESGRDYGYTF.

This clonotype occurred a few times. The rearrangement links TRBV30 to TRBJ2-2, with no clear D. Germline CDR1 and CDR2: GTSNPN and SVGIG (reference sequence). The CDR3 spans 14 residues. V dropped 2 bases and J dropped 1 base, with 8 bases sitting between them. The CDR3 DNA reads as TGTGCCTGGAGTCACGCCCTGAACACCGGGGAGCTGTTTTTT. It encodes CAWSHALNTGELFF.

In this sample, this clonotype turned up a few times. The chain employs TRBV7-2 and TRBJ1-4, with TRBD1 matching over 8 bases. Germline V gives CDR1 SGHTA, CDR2 FQGNSA. CDR3 length: 15 amino acids. The J segment lost 8 bases and the V segment lost 1 base, leaving 6 bases of the junction unmatched. Here the CDR3 DNA reads TGTGCCAGCAGCTTAGGGGGCAGGGGGCGAGAAAAACTGTTTTTT. Encoded protein: CASSLGGRGREKLFF.

J is TRBJ2-7 and V is TRBV20-1; 8 bases map to TRBD2. CDR3 length: 15 residues. Germline assignment: CDR1 DFQATT and CDR2 SNEGSKA (reference sequence). J gave up 3 bases and V 5 bases, and 12 bases lay outside the gene matches. CDR3 loop: CSAESGRTVGYEQYF. The CDR3, as DNA: TGCAGTGCTGAAAGCGGGAGAACGGTAGGCTACGAGCAGTACTTC.

This clonotype showed up just a few times. The V gene is TRBV11-2, the J gene TRBJ2-1, with TRBD2 matching 12 bases. V was clipped by 4 bases and J by 5 bases; unmatched bases: 12. This CDR3 has 18 amino acids. CDR1 and CDR2 from the germline V gene are SGHAT and FQNNGV. The CDR3 coding sequence is TGTGCCAGCAGCTCCACGATGGGTCGACTAGCGGGGGACAATGAGCAGTTCTTC. Its translation: CASSSTMGRLAGDNEQFF. The full variable domain, rest sourced from reference TRBV11-2 and TRBJ2-1, is EAGVAQSPRYKIIEKRQSVAFWCNPISGHATLYWYQQILGQGPKLLIQFQNNGVVDDSQLPKDRFSAERLKGVDSTLKIQPAKLEDSAVYLCASSSTMGRLAGDNEQFFGPGTRLTVL.

This clonotype was seen a handful of times. In DNA form, the CDR3 reads TGTGCCAGTAGTGCAAGACAGCTACTTAACTATGGCTACACCTTC. Its translation is CASSARQLLNYGYTF. The chain carries TRBV19 and TRBJ1-2, with D possibly TRBD1 on 5 matching bases. V was clipped by 5 bases and J by 1 base, with 14 bases between them. Germline CDR1 LNHDA, CDR2 SQIVND (reference sequence). The CDR3 is 15 residues long.

This clonotype appeared a few times. V and J are TRBV5-1 and TRBJ2-1, with D perhaps TRBD1 or TRBD2 (5 bases each). This CDR3 has 17 amino acids. CDR1 and CDR2 from the germline V gene are SGHRS and YFSETQ. The ends were cut back, 0 bases at V and 4 bases at J, with 17 bases in the middle. CDR3 bases: TGCGCCAGCAGCTTGGGGTGGGGGTCCCCATCTTACAATGAGCAGTTCTTC. Translated, it gives CASSLGWGSPSYNEQFF. The whole variable domain, filled in from reference TRBV5-1 and TRBJ2-1, reads KAGVTQTPRYLIKTRGQQVTLSCSPISGHRSVSWYQQTPGQGLQFLFEYFSETQRNKGNFPGRFSGRQFSNSRSEMNVSTLELGDSALYLCASSLGWGSPSYNEQFFGPGTRLTVL.

This clonotype has more than one count but fewer than ten. The J gene is TRBJ1-4, the V gene TRBV12-3 or TRBV12-4; no clear D gene. The V end was cut by 4 bases, the J end by 0 bases, with 12 bases between. The CDR3 extends over 16 amino acids. CDR3 sequence (DNA): TGTGCCAGCAGTTCATTCGGGCCAGCAACTAATGAAAAACTGTTTTTT. Translating gives CASSSFGPATNEKLFF.

The CDR3 DNA reads TGTGCCAGCAGTTCCCCTACTTTGCGGTCCTCCTACGAGCAGTACTTC. Its protein product is CASSSPTLRSSYEQYF. The J gene is TRBJ2-7, the V gene TRBV6-2 or TRBV6-3; no firm D call. The V gene's germline CDR1 is MNHEY and CDR2 SVGEGT. V lost 4 bases, J lost 0 bases, and 16 bases lay in between. This CDR3 comprises 16 residues.

This clonotype has more than one count but fewer than ten. The chain employs TRBV18 and TRBJ1-4, with D perhaps TRBD1 (5 bases). Germline assignment: CDR1 KGHSH and CDR2 LQKENI. V was pared by 5 bases and J by 7 bases, with 17 bases between. This CDR3 contains 15 residues. CDR3 sequence reads: CASSSPGKITEKLFF. CDR3 coding DNA: TGTGCCAGCTCATCGCCAGGGAAGATAACTGAAAAACTGTTTTTT.

This clonotype was counted once. This chain connects TRBV5-1 to TRBJ2-3; no firm D call. The CDR3 runs to 16 residues. The V end lost 1 base, the J end lost 1 base, and 13 bases lay between the germline ends. In germline, CDR1 is SGHRS, CDR2 YFSETQ. The CDR3 sequence: CASSLNKNYGTDTQYF. CDR3 nucleotide sequence: TGCGCCAGCAGCTTGAACAAAAATTATGGCACAGATACGCAGTATTTT.

The chain is built from TRBV5-4 and TRBJ2-3, with TRBD2 identical over 7 bases. V gave up 0 bases and J gave up 0 bases; unmatched junction bases: 4. This CDR3 region has 16 residues. Looked up from germline, CDR1 is SGHNT and CDR2 is YYREEE (reference sequence). The CDR3 loop reads CASSLDLSGSTDTQYF. CDR3 in DNA: TGTGCCAGCAGCTTGGACCTTAGCGGGAGCACAGATACGCAGTATTTT.

This clonotype was counted only a few times. V and J are TRBV3-1 and TRBJ2-1; 8 positions match TRBD2. With V trimmed by 0 bases and J by 7 bases, 8 bases remained unmatched. This CDR3 contains 16 residues. The V gene's germline CDR1 is LGHDT and CDR2 YNNKEL (reference sequence). In nucleotides, the CDR3 is TGTGCCAGCAGCCAAGAAGGAGGACTAGCATGGAATGAGCAGTTCTTC. Translated, it gives CASSQEGGLAWNEQFF.

This clonotype was counted only a few times. The J gene is TRBJ1-2, the V gene TRBV15, with 8 bases aligning to TRBD1. Trimming at V came to 0 bases and at J to 1 base, leaving 10 bases not matched to a gene. This CDR3 contains 18 residues. Germline values: CDR1 LNHNV, CDR2 YYDKDF (reference sequence). CDR3 sequence (DNA): TGTGCCACCAGCAGAGACACGAGGACAGGGCGACATAACTATGGCTACACCTTC. Translated: CATSRDTRTGRHNYGYTF. Full variable domain (rest looked up from reference TRBV15 and TRBJ1-2): DAMVIQNPRYQVTQFGKPVTLSCSQTLNHNVMYWYQQKSSQAPKLLFHYYDKDFNNEADTPDNFQSRRPNTSFCFLDIRSPGLGDTAMYLCATSRDTRTGRHNYGYTFGSGTRLTVV.

The chain employs TRBV20-1 and TRBJ2-3, with D perhaps matching TRBD1 or TRBD2 (5 bases each). The V gene lost 0 bases and the J gene lost 9 bases, with 19 bases spanning the gap. The CDR3 is made up of 15 amino acids. CDR1 DFQATT and CDR2 SNEGSKA come from the germline V gene (reference sequence). CDR3 in DNA: TGCAGTGCTAGAGATGGTCGTGGGACGCAGGGAACGCAGTATTTT. Translating gives CSARDGRGTQGTQYF.

This chain links TRBV20-1 with TRBJ2-1; 9 bases are a match to TRBD1. From germline, CDR1 is DFQATT and CDR2 SNEGSKA (reference sequence). CDR3 length: 15 residues. V trimming: 2 bases; J trimming: 9 bases; junction bases outside the gene matches: 11. The CDR3: CSARRRQGEQGEQFF. Here the CDR3 DNA reads TGCAGTGCTAGACGACGACAGGGGGAACAGGGTGAGCAGTTCTTC.

The V and J genes are TRBV5-1 and TRBJ1-2; 11 bases align to TRBD1. This CDR3 region has 15 residues. Looked up from germline, CDR1 is SGHRS and CDR2 is YFSETQ. V shed 4 bases and J 4 bases; nucleotides not matched to a gene: 6. The CDR3: CASSGTGGSSYGYTF. DNA of the CDR3: TGCGCCAGCAGCGGGACAGGGGGATCGTCCTATGGCTACACCTTC.

This clonotype was detected a few times. The chain combines TRBV5-1 with TRBJ1-5, with D unresolved. The ends were cut back, 4 bases at V and 3 bases at J, with 8 bases in the middle. The CDR3 is made up of 13 amino acids. CDR1 is SGHRS and CDR2 is YFSETQ in the germline V gene. This CDR3 reads CASSGIPNQPQHF. In DNA, the CDR3 is TGCGCCAGCAGCGGAATACCCAATCAGCCCCAGCATTTT. The full variable domain, its missing parts supplied by reference TRBV5-1 and TRBJ1-5, is KAGVTQTPRYLIKTRGQQVTLSCSPISGHRSVSWYQQTPGQGLQFLFEYFSETQRNKGNFPGRFSGRQFSNSRSEMNVSTLELGDSALYLCASSGIPNQPQHFGDGTRLSIL.

This clonotype was seen more than once but under ten times. This sequence joins TRBV7-9 and TRBJ2-7, with 14 bases aligning to TRBD2. Germline values: CDR1 SEHNR, CDR2 FQNEAQ (reference sequence). The CDR3 is 16 amino acids. The V and J ends lost 4 bases and 5 bases, in that order; junction bases with no gene match: 7. The CDR3 DNA follows: TGTGCCAGCAGCTCGCGGACTAGCGGGAGGACGGACGAGCAGTACTTC. Protein product: CASSSRTSGRTDEQYF.

This clonotype showed up just a few times. The V gene is TRBV5-1, the J gene TRBJ2-5, with 7 bases aligning to TRBD1. Per germline, CDR1 SGHRS and CDR2 YFSETQ. This CDR3 has 15 amino acids. V lost 4 bases, J lost 5 bases, and 11 bases stayed unmatched. Here the CDR3 DNA reads TGCGCCAGCAGCCCCCGACAGGGCAGTCAGGAGACCCAGTACTTC. Its protein is CASSPRQGSQETQYF.

This clonotype occurred a few times. The J gene is TRBJ2-2, the V gene TRBV24-1; TRBD2 agrees at 7 bases. Per germline, CDR1 KGHDR and CDR2 SFDVKD. The CDR3 contains 16 residues. With 1 base clipped from V and 0 bases from J, the junction kept 1 base outside the gene matches. CDR3 DNA: TGTGCCACCAGTGATTTCACTAGCGCGAACACCGGGGAGCTGTTTTTT. It translates to CATSDFTSANTGELFF.

CDR3 sequence: CASSQPGLAGPYNEQFF. DNA of the CDR3: TGTGCCAGCAGCCAACCGGGACTAGCGGGGCCCTACAATGAGCAGTTCTTC. The chain recombines TRBV14 with TRBJ2-1; 13 bases map to TRBD2. With V trimmed by 2 bases and J by 2 bases, 3 bases remained unmatched. This CDR3 has 17 residues. Germline values: CDR1 SGHDN, CDR2 FVKESK.

This clonotype has a handful of counts. The chain has TRBV20-1 and TRBJ1-2; 7 bases are a match to TRBD1. CDR3 size: 13 residues. Germline CDR1 DFQATT, CDR2 SNEGSKA (reference sequence). The trim removed 6 bases at V and 2 bases at J, leaving 6 bases unmatched. The CDR3 region has the DNA TGCAGTGCCTCGGGACAGAAGAACTATGGCTACACCTTC. Amino acid sequence: CSASGQKNYGYTF.

This clonotype showed up just a few times. The chain employs TRBV5-1 and TRBJ2-3; perhaps TRBD1 as D (5 bases). V was shortened by 0 bases and J by 4 bases, with 15 bases between the two germline ends. Germline CDR1 and CDR2: SGHRS and YFSETQ. The CDR3 has 16 residues. CDR3 sequence: CASSLGLSGIPDTQYF. The CDR3 DNA reads as TGCGCCAGCAGCTTGGGCCTATCAGGGATCCCAGATACGCAGTATTTT.

This rearrangement joins TRBV11-2 to TRBJ2-7; 11 positions match TRBD1. CDR3 length equals 15 residues. Germline CDR1 is SGHAT and CDR2 is FQNNGV. The V and J ends lost 6 bases and 3 bases, in that order; junction bases with no gene match: 7. CDR3 loop: CASSRGTGGYYEQYF. The CDR3 region has the DNA TGTGCCAGCAGTCGCGGGACAGGGGGTTACTACGAGCAGTACTTC.

This sequence joins TRBV28 and TRBJ2-3; TRBD2 might be the D (6 bases). V lost 2 bases and J lost 6, with 15 bases in between. Germline V gives CDR1 MDHEN, CDR2 SYDVKM. This CDR3 is 15 amino acids long. Written as DNA, the CDR3 is TGTGCCAGCAGTTTAACACAGGTTGGGAGGGATACGCAGTATTTT. Translated: CASSLTQVGRDTQYF.

Details on this clonotype: A junction end diverges from the germline sequence, so it may reflect a read error. The chain has TRBV6-2 or TRBV6-3 and TRBJ1-5; D call uncertain. Germline V lookup: CDR1 MNHEY, CDR2 SVGEGT. The CDR3 runs 14 residues. The CDR3 reads CASSHSVTPWPQHF. DNA of the CDR3: TGTGCCAGCAGTCACTCGGTCACCCCTTGGCCCCAGCATTTT.

The V gene is TRBV29-1, the J gene TRBJ1-2, with D unresolved. V lost 2 bases to trimming and J lost 4 bases, with 11 bases between them. The germline V gene has CDR1 SQVTM and CDR2 ANQGSEA. The CDR3 is made up of 13 amino acids. CDR3 loop: CSVESGVGYGYTF. The CDR3 DNA reads as TGCAGCGTTGAAAGCGGGGTTGGCTATGGCTACACCTTC.